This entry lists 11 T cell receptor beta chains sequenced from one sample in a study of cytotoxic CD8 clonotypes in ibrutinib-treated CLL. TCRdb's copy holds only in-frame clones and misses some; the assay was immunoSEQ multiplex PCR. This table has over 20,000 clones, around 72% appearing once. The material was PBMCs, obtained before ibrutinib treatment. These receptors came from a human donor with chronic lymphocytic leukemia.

This CDR3 reads CASSTPRTGNYGYTF. The CDR3 coding sequence is TGTGCCAGCAGTACACCACGGACGGGGAACTATGGCTACACCTTC. The chain combines TRBV6-5 with TRBJ1-2; D gene ambiguous. This CDR3 has 15 residues. CDR1 is MNHEY, CDR2 SVGAGI, per germline. V lost 5 bases and J lost 2, with 15 bases in between.

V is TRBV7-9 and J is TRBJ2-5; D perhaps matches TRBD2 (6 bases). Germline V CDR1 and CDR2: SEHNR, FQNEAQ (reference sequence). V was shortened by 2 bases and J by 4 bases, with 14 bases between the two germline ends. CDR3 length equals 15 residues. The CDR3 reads CASSLRAGRSETQYF. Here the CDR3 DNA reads TGTGCCAGCAGCTTACGGGCAGGGAGGTCAGAGACCCAGTACTTC.

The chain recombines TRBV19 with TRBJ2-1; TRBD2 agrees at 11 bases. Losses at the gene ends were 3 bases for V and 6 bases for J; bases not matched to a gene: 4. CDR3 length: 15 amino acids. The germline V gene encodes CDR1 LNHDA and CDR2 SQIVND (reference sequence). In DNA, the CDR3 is TGTGCCAGTAGTATGCTAGCGGGGGGTCGCAATGAGCAGTTCTTC. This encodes CASSMLAGGRNEQFF.

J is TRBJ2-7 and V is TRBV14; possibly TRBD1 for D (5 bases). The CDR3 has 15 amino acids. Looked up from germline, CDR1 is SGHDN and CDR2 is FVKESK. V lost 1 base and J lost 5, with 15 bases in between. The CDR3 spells CASSQVTWGYHEQYF. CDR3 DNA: TGTGCCAGCAGCCAAGTCACGTGGGGCTACCACGAGCAGTACTTC. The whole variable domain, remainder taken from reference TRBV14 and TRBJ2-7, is EAGVTQFPSHSVIEKGQTVTLRCDPISGHDNLYWYRRVMGKEIKFLLHFVKESKQDESGMPNNRFLAERTGGTYSTLKVQPAELEDSGVYFCASSQVTWGYHEQYFGPGTRLTVT.

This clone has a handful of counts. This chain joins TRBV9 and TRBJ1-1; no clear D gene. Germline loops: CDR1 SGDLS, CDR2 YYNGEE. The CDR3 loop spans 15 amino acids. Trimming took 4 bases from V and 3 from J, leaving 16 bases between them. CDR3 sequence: CASSPDPYSDTEAFF. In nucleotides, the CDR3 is TGTGCCAGCAGCCCCGACCCATACTCGGACACTGAAGCTTTCTTT. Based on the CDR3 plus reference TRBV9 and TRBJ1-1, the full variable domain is DSGVTQTPKHLITATGQRVTLRCSPRSGDLSVYWYQQSLDQGLQFLIQYYNGEERAKGNILERFSAQQFPDLHSELNLSSLELGDSALYFCASSPDPYSDTEAFFGQGTRLTVV.

CDR3: CASSLETGGFQPQHF. In DNA, the CDR3 is TGCGCCAGCAGCTTAGAGACAGGGGGCTTTCAGCCCCAGCATTTT. The chain combines TRBV5-1 with TRBJ1-5; 10 bases are a match to TRBD1. In germline, CDR1 is SGHRS, CDR2 YFSETQ. There are 15 residues in the CDR3. J lost 6 bases, V lost 2 bases, and 5 bases had no gene match.

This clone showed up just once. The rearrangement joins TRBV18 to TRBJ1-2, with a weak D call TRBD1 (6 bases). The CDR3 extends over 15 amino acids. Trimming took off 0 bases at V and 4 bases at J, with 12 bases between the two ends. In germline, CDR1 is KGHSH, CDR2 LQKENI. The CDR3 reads CASSPPGGRGYGYTF. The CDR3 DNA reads TGTGCCAGCTCACCACCGGGGGGCCGGGGCTATGGCTACACCTTC.

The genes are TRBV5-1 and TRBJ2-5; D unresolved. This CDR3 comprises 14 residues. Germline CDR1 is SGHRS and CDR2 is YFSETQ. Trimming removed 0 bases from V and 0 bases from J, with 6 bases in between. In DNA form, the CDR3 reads TGCGCCAGCAGCTTGGGACACAACCAAGAGACCCAGTACTTC. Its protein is CASSLGHNQETQYF.

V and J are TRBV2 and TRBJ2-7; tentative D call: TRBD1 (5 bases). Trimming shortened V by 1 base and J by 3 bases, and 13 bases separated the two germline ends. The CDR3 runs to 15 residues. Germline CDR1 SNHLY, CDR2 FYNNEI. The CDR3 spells CASSEGRSRVYEQYF. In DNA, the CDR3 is TGTGCCAGCAGTGAAGGTAGGAGCAGGGTCTACGAGCAGTACTTC.

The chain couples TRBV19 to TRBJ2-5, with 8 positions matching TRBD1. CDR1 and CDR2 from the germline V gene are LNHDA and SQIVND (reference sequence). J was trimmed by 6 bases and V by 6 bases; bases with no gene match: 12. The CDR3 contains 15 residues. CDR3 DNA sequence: TGTGCCAGTAGGGCCAGGGACAGGTTCGAGAAGACCCAGTACTTC. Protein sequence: CASRARDRFEKTQYF.

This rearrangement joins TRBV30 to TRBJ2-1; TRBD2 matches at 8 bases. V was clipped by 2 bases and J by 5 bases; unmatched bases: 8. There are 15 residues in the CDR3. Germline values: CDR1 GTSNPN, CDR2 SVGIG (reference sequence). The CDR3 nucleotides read TGTGCCTGGAGTCCCTTGCGGGAGGCTCACAATGAGCAGTTCTTC. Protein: CAWSPLREAHNEQFF.